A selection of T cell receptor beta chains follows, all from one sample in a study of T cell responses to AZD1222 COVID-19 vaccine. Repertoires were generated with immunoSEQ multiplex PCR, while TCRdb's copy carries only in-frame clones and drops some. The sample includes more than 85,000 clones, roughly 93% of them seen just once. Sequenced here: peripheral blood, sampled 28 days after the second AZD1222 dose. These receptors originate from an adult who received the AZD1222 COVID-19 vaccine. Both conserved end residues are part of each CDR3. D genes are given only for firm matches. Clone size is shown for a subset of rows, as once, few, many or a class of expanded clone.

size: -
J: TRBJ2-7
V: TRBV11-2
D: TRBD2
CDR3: CASSSGGAYEQYF
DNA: TGTGCCAGCAGCTCCGGGGGGGCCTACGAGCAGTACTTC

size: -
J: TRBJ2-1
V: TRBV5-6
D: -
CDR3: CASSLDPGIRGEQFF
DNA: TGTGCCAGCAGCCTGGATCCAGGAATACGTGGGGAGCAGTTCTTC

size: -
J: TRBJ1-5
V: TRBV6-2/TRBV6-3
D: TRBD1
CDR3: CASSSTRTGRNQPQHF
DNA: TGTGCCAGCAGTTCTACCCGGACAGGCCGAAATCAGCCCCAGCATTTT

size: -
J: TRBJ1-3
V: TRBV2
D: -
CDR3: CASSESSGYGNTIYF
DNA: TGTGCCAGCAGTGAAAGTTCAGGTTATGGAAACACCATATATTTT

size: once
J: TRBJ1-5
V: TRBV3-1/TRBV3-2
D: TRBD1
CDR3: CASSQSGTGPRGPQHF
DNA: TGTGCCAGCAGCCAATCGGGGACAGGTCCCAGGGGGCCCCAGCATTTT

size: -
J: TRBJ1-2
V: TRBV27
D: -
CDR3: CASSFVGNYGYTF
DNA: TGTGCCAGCAGTTTTGTCGGGAACTATGGCTACACCTTC

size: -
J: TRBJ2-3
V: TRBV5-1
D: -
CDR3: CASKIWGDTDTQYF
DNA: TGCGCCAGCAAAATCTGGGGGGACACAGATACGCAGTATTTT

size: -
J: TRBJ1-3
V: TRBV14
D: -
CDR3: CASSQARGTGNTIYF
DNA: TGTGCCAGCAGCCAAGCCAGGGGCACGGGAAACACCATATATTTT

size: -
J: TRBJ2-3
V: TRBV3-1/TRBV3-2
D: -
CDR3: CASSPGTDTQYF
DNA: TGTGCCAGCAGCCCGGGGACAGATACGCAGTATTTT

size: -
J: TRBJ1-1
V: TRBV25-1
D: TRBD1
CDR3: CASSEKRDSNMNTEAFF
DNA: TGTGCCAGCAGTGAAAAAAGGGACAGTAACATGAACACTGAAGCTTTCTTT

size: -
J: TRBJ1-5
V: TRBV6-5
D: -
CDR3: CASSLARGGQPQHF
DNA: TGTGCCAGCAGTCTGGCCAGGGGAGGTCAGCCCCAGCATTTT

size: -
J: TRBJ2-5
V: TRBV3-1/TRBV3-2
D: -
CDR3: CASRAQGWGETQYF
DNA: TGTGCCAGCAGGGCCCAGGGTTGGGGGGAGACCCAGTACTTC

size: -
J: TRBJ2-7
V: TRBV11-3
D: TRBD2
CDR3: CASSLREGLYEQYF
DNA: TGTGCCAGCAGCTTAAGGGAGGGATTGTACGAGCAGTACTTC

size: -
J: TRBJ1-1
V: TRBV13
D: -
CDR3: CASSPGTAGMAFF
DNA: TGTGCCAGCAGCCCGGGGACTGCTGGCATGGCTTTCTTT

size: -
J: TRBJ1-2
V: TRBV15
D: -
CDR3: CATSRTGENYGYTF
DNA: TGTGCCACCAGCAGGACGGGGGAAAACTATGGCTACACCTTC

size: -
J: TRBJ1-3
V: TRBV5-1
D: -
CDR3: CASSLGRMGNTIYF
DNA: TGCGCCAGCAGCTTGGGAAGAATGGGAAACACCATATATTTT

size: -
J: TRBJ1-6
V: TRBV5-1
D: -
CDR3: CASSLEQGTSNSPLHF
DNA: TGCGCCAGCAGCTTGGAACAGGGAACTTCGAATTCACCCCTCCACTTT

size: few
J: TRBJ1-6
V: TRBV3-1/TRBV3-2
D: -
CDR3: CASSPLGSSTSPLHF
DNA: TGTGCCAGCAGCCCCCTCGGGTCGAGTACCTCACCCCTCCACTTT

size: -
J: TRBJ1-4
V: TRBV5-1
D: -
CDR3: CASSLEGLRGVGDEKLFF
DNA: TGCGCCAGCAGCTTGGAGGGGCTCAGAGGCGTGGGAGATGAAAAACTGTTTTTT

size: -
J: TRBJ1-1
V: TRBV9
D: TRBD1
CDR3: CASSGGGQTNTEAFF
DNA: TGTGCCAGCAGCGGCGGGGGACAGACGAACACTGAAGCTTTCTTT

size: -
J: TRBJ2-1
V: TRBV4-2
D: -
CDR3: CASSQDYGRNNEQFF
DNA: TGTGCCAGCAGCCAAGACTACGGGCGGAACAATGAGCAGTTCTTC